A selection of T cell receptor beta chains follows, all from one sample in a study of sequential checkpoint blockade in melanoma. Profiled with immunoSEQ multiplex PCR; TCRdb holds only in-frame clones, not every one. This table holds 25,000 to 30,000 clones, around 77% found once. The source material was CD8+ T cells sorted from blood (inferred from file names), sampled from a patient given nivolumab and ipilimumab in sequence. The origin of the receptors is a human donor with melanoma. CDR3s include the opening cysteine and the closing phenylalanine or tryptophan. Each record gives: J gene, CDR3 length, clone size, D gene, V gene, CDR3 DNA, CDR3 protein. The D gene is left open where the match is weak. Some rows mark clone size as missing; the rest say once, few, many or name a class of expanded clone.

J: TRBJ2-7; length: 13; size: -; D: TRBD2; V: TRBV5-6; DNA: TGTGCCAGCAGCTTGCTAGCGGGCTACGAGCAGTACTTC; CDR3: CASSLLAGYEQYF
J: TRBJ1-4; length: 15; size: -; D: TRBD1; V: TRBV4-3; DNA: TGCGCCAGCAGCCTTAAGGACAGGGGCAATGAAAAACTGTTTTTT; CDR3: CASSLKDRGNEKLFF
J: TRBJ1-2; length: 16; size: -; D: -; V: TRBV4-1; DNA: TGCGCCAGCAGCCAAACCCTCGCGGGGGCGAACTATGGCTACACCTTC; CDR3: CASSQTLAGANYGYTF
J: TRBJ2-3; length: 16; size: -; D: -; V: TRBV19; DNA: TGTGCCAGTAAAAACCGGGACATGTCTAGCACAGATACGCAGTATTTT; CDR3: CASKNRDMSSTDTQYF
J: TRBJ2-7; length: 15; size: few; D: -; V: TRBV4-1; DNA: TGCGCCAGCAGCCAGGGACTTGGGGCTCCCTACGAGCAGTACTTC; CDR3: CASSQGLGAPYEQYF
J: TRBJ2-5; length: 14; size: -; D: -; V: TRBV28; DNA: TGTGCCAGCAGGGGACAAAACTATAGGGAGACCCAGTACTTC; CDR3: CASRGQNYRETQYF
J: TRBJ2-5; length: 16; size: -; D: TRBD1; V: TRBV10-1; DNA: TGCGCCCCCAAACCCCGGGACAGGGACCCACTCGTGACCCAGTACTTC; CDR3: CAPKPRDRDPLVTQYF
J: TRBJ2-2; length: 14; size: -; D: -; V: TRBV27; DNA: TGTGCCAGCAGTTTAGGACAGTTCACCGGGGAGCTGTTTTTT; CDR3: CASSLGQFTGELFF
J: TRBJ2-7; length: 16; size: -; D: TRBD2; V: TRBV4-3; DNA: TGCGCCAGCAGCCAAGATTGGAGCGGGGGGGTATACGAGCAGTACTTC; CDR3: CASSQDWSGGVYEQYF
J: TRBJ1-2; length: 14; size: -; D: TRBD1; V: TRBV30; DNA: TGTGCCTGGAGTGTACCCCCAGGGGGGAATGGCTACACCTTC; CDR3: CAWSVPPGGNGYTF
J: TRBJ2-3; length: 14; size: few; D: -; V: TRBV9; DNA: TGTGCCAGCAGCGGGGGGACTAGCACAGATACGCAGTATTTT; CDR3: CASSGGTSTDTQYF
J: TRBJ2-3; length: 15; size: -; D: TRBD2; V: TRBV30; DNA: TGTGCCTGGAGTGTAAAGGCGGGGGGGACAGATACGCAGTATTTT; CDR3: CAWSVKAGGTDTQYF
J: TRBJ2-7; length: 14; size: few; D: TRBD2; V: TRBV28; DNA: TGTGCCAGCCTCGGACTAGCTCGTGTTAACGAGCAGTACTTC; CDR3: CASLGLARVNEQYF
J: TRBJ2-1; length: 14; size: -; D: -; V: TRBV11-2; DNA: TGTGCCAGTGGTGGATTTGGGCGAAGCGGTGAGCAGTTCTTC; CDR3: CASGGFGRSGEQFF
J: TRBJ1-6; length: 13; size: few; D: -; V: TRBV5-4; DNA: TGTGCCAGCAGCTTGGTGGGCAATTCACCCCTCCACTTT; CDR3: CASSLVGNSPLHF
J: TRBJ1-1; length: 13; size: -; D: -; V: TRBV7-9; DNA: TGTGCCAGCAGCTTAGGGGGGAGGCCTGAAGCTTTCTTT; CDR3: CASSLGGRPEAFF
J: TRBJ2-7; length: 14; size: -; D: -; V: TRBV6-6; DNA: TGTGCCAGCAAAGACAGGTTGTTCTCCTACGAGCAGTACTTC; CDR3: CASKDRLFSYEQYF
J: TRBJ2-2; length: 16; size: few; D: -; V: TRBV25-1; DNA: TGTGCCAGCAGTGGTCCACAAGGGGCGAACACCGGGGAGCTGTTTTTT; CDR3: CASSGPQGANTGELFF
J: TRBJ2-5; length: 18; size: -; D: TRBD1; V: TRBV9; DNA: TGTGCCAGCAGCGCCCCCCCCGGGACAGGCTTGTACCAAGAGACCCAGTACTTC; CDR3: CASSAPPGTGLYQETQYF
J: TRBJ1-2; length: 16; size: -; D: TRBD1; V: TRBV4-2; DNA: TGTGCCAGCAGCCAAGAGCATGCAGGGGGCGCCTATGGCTACACCTTC; CDR3: CASSQEHAGGAYGYTF
J: TRBJ1-4; length: 11; size: -; D: -; V: TRBV20-1; DNA: TGCAGTGCTAGTTCGGGGGAAAAACTGTTTTTT; CDR3: CSASSGEKLFF
J: TRBJ2-2; length: 15; size: -; D: -; V: TRBV9; DNA: TGTGCCAGCAGCGCCCCCAGGGATCCAACCGGGGAGCTGTTTTTT; CDR3: CASSAPRDPTGELFF
J: TRBJ2-5; length: 15; size: -; D: TRBD2; V: TRBV13; DNA: TGTGCCAGCAGTTCGGAGCGGGGGGGCCAAGAGACCCAGTACTTC; CDR3: CASSSERGGQETQYF